This T cell receptor (beta chain) comes out of a study of molecular identifiers for immune sequencing clone quantification (dated by TCRdb to 2016 to 2018). Study-level background: For a replicate experiment, RNA from approximately 20,000 or 100,000 naive CD8 T cells was divided into five aliquots, of which four were sequenced. CD8 T cells were used in a methods study to benchmark molecular-identifier clustering-based TCR repertoire sequencing (MIDCIRS) and TCR RNA copy counting.

Libraries of naive CD8 T cells were built from approximately 20,000 to 1,000,000 sorted cells, with 10%, 30% or 50% of the purified RNA used. Naive CD8 T cells were FACS-sorted as CD8+CD4-CCR7+CD45RA+ on a BD FACSAria II into RLT Plus buffer. To test detection sensitivity, Jurkat RNA equal to ten TCR copies was added to samples of 20,000-1,000,000 naive CD8 T cells. CD8 T cells were enriched with RosetteSep CD8+ T Cell Enrichment Cocktail and Ficoll-Paque, followed by ACK red cell lysis. Preparation of the library involved PCR. Reads for this sample came from an Illumina HiSeq 4000. Bulk TCR libraries were prepared as previously described, using TCR primers listed in Table S5. Purification of total RNA was performed with the Qiagen AllPrep DNA/RNA kit. Reads from multiple sequencing runs of the same library were pooled before analysis. Under the source paper's analysis protocol: Only reads with exact TCR constant sequence were kept, trimmed to 150 nt, and grouped by their 12-nt molecular barcodes. Reads within each barcode group were sub-clustered using a 15% Levenshtein threshold, and quality-weighted consensus sequences were constructed for each RNA molecule. Non-functional sequences were filtered out, along with any lower-count sequence sitting one edit away from another sequence. On the basis of fitting two negative binomial distributions, barcode sub-clusters with fewer than 20% of the maximum read count were discarded. TCRdb passed the public sequencing reads through fastp at Q25 and MiXCR, retaining productive beta sequences. Each CDR3 protein appears once, grouped with its most common genes and DNA. TCRdb's processing, not the authors', yielded these V and J calls. The sample table holds some 100,000 distinct CDR3 sequences, of which around 17% were seen once. 0.7% to 0.95% of the sample rests with the top ten.

The CDR3 has 15 amino acids, counting the end cysteine and phenylalanine. Solely the CDR3 DNA is kept, with 45 bases framed from the first base. The germline V gene yields SNHLY for CDR1 and FYNNEI for CDR2. At the junction V is shortened by 5 bases and J by 7 bases; bases outside the gene matches: 10. Study-level results and caveats: Highly expanded clone sizes could be underestimated if identical TCR molecules share a barcode. Approximately 2.7 recovered TCR RNA copies per cell were obtained by modeling, versus roughly 10 by digital PCR, implying a capture efficiency of 30% to 35%. Clones above 20 RNA copies held over 97% of molecules in CMV-specific effector cells but under 1% in naive cells. When barcode sub-clustering was not used, chimeric consensus sequences inflated TCR diversity, with chimeras reaching as high as 47%. The naive libraries included spiked-in Jurkat TCR RNA (roughly nine copies' worth), and this Jurkat TCR RNA is not part of the donor repertoire. Spiked-in Jurkat TCR RNA equivalent to a single cell was reported to be detectable even among over 800,000 naive CD8 T cells.

This clonotype turned up a few times. No cognate antigen has been identified for it. No base quality values were provided; no much bigger clone lies one nucleotide off. This chain joins TRBV2 to TRBJ2-2, with 7 bases matching TRBD2. The sequence was obtained from a human donor in good health. Some libraries in this study had Jurkat cell RNA spiked in. The sample comprised naive CD8+ T cells from blood, with Jurkat cell RNA spiked in. This sample's cell subset or site label indicates: FACS-sorted CD8+CD4-CCR7+CD45RA+ naive T cells. CDR3 protein: CASSRTAGVSGELFF. The DNA is TGTGCCAGCAGTAGGACCGCGGGGGTTAGCGGGGAGCTGTTTTTT.